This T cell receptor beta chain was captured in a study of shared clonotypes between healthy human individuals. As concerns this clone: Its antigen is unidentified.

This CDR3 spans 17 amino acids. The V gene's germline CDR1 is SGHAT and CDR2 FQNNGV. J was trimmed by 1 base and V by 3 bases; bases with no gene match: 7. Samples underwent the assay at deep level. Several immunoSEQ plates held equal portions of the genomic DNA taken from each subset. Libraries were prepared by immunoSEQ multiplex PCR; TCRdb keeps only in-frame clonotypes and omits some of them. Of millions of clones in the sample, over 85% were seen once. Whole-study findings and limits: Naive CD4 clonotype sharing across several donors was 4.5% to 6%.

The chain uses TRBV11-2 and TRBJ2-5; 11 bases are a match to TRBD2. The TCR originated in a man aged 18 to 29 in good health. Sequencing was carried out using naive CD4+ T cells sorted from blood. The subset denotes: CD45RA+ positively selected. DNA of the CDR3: TGTGCCAGCAGCTTCTCTACTAGCGGGGGAGTCCAAGAGACCCAGTACTTC. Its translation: CASSFSTSGGVQETQYF.